The text below deals with one TCR beta chain. Its antigen is not known. Cell sorting on a FACSAria was used to separate CD4+ and CD8+ T cells from the PBMCs. The CDR3 runs 14 residues. The V gene's germline CDR1 is SGHDN and CDR2 FVKESK. Sequencing templates came from extracted RNA that was reverse transcribed into cDNA. Profiling relied on immunoSEQ multiplex PCR, and the TCRdb table lists in-frame clones only, not all of them. The sample holds 90,000 to 130,000 clones; roughly 59% are singletons and the top ten take roughly 20%. The sample is drawn from a study of CD8+ T cells in alopecia areata. General observations from the study: Sequencing of scalp tissue also captures the resident alphabeta T cells of normal skin. Elevated clonality characterized lesional scalp relative to normal scalp, particularly in alopecia totalis/universalis. Possibly because of HLA-related factors, TCR sharing was less clear across patients than in mice.

The rearrangement joins TRBV14 to TRBJ2-5, with D unresolved. Judging by the DNA end, TRBJ2-7 fits better; the J call may be wrong. The sequence derives from a human donor in good health. The source material was CD8+ T cells sorted from blood. The CDR3: CASSHLGPVGEQYF. For the CDR3, the DNA is TGTGCCAGCAGCCACCTGGGCCCAGTCGGCGAGCAGTACTTC.